The next 32 T cell receptor beta chains were all read from a single sample in a study of spatial heterogeneity in lung cancer. Time point described: sample taken at primary tumor resection. Unsorted whole RNA samples from tumor, nontumor lung or frozen PBMC were sequenced. MiXCR, run by TCRdb on the 5' RACE reads, gives a single entry per CDR3 protein. Of over 11,000 distinct CDR3 sequences in the sample, around 9.1% were seen once. The sample here was PBMCs, taken at surgery. These receptors were obtained from a male donor with early-stage non-small cell lung cancer.

This clonotype turned up a few times. This chain links TRBV6-1 with TRBJ1-1; D is unresolved. The germline V gene has CDR1 MNHNS and CDR2 SASEGT. V dropped 7 bases and J dropped 2 bases, with 20 bases sitting between them. This CDR3 comprises 16 residues. CDR3 DNA: TGTGCCAGCACATTCGAACGTGGGCTGGGAAACACTGAAGCTTTCTTT. Translation gives CASTFERGLGNTEAFF.

Many counts were recorded for this clonotype. V gene TRBV27 combines with J gene TRBJ1-1, with D possibly TRBD1 on 5 matching bases. The V gene's germline CDR1 is MNHEY and CDR2 SMNVEV (reference sequence). This CDR3 has 17 amino acids. The V gene lost 5 bases and the J gene lost 7 bases, with 26 bases spanning the gap. CDR3 sequence: CASSQSLSGRGVREAFF. CDR3 DNA sequence: TGTGCCAGCAGTCAAAGTCTATCGGGACGGGGAGTTCGTGAAGCTTTCTTT.

This clonotype was seen many times. The rearrangement links TRBV27 to TRBJ2-7, with D perhaps matching TRBD2 (6 bases). The CDR3 runs 11 residues. Germline V lookup: CDR1 MNHEY, CDR2 SMNVEV (reference sequence). V lost 7 bases and J lost 11, with 15 bases in between. This CDR3 is CASTRLRREYF. The CDR3 region has the DNA TGTGCCAGCACTCGTCTCCGGAGGGAGTACTTC.

J is TRBJ2-4 and V is TRBV20-1; D is possibly TRBD2 (6 bases). CDR1 is DFQATT, CDR2 SNEGSKA, per germline (reference sequence). Trimming cost V 0 bases and J 0 bases, with 12 bases left between them. There are 16 residues in the CDR3. CDR3 in DNA: TGCAGTGCTAGAGACCCGCGGGACCTAGCCAAAAACATTCAGTACTTC. Translating gives CSARDPRDLAKNIQYF.

In this sample, this clonotype turned up many times. The J gene is TRBJ2-3, the V gene TRBV24-1, with TRBD2 matching 13 bases. The CDR3 has 14 amino acids. Germline V gene sequence: CDR1 KGHDR, CDR2 SFDVKD. The V gene end was trimmed by 10 bases and the J gene end by 2 bases; junction bases not matched to a gene: 2. CDR3 in amino acids: CATGLAGTTDTQYF. In DNA form, the CDR3 reads TGTGCCACGGGACTAGCGGGAACCACAGATACGCAGTATTTT.

Many counts were recorded for this clonotype. The genes are TRBV10-3 and TRBJ1-1; D possibly corresponds to TRBD1 (6 bases). The germline V gene encodes CDR1 ENHRY and CDR2 SYGVKD. V was trimmed by 6 bases and J by 5 bases, leaving 13 bases between them. The CDR3 has 13 amino acids. The CDR3 protein is CAISREGGTEAFF. CDR3 coding DNA: TGTGCCATCAGCCGGGAGGGGGGTACTGAAGCTTTCTTT.

This clonotype was recorded at least ten times. The chain has TRBV13 and TRBJ2-4, with 10 bases fitting TRBD2. V was clipped by 8 bases and J by 1 base; unmatched bases: 17. Germline-derived CDR1 and CDR2 are PRHDT and FYEKMQ (reference sequence). The CDR3 is 19 amino acids. The CDR3, as DNA: TGTGCCAGCCAGCCGCGGGGAGCGGGAGGGCCGGCCGCCAAAAACATTCAGTACTTC. Translating gives CASQPRGAGGPAAKNIQYF.

In this sample, this clonotype is medium-sized. The J gene is TRBJ2-7, the V gene TRBV13; 7 bases are a match to TRBD2. Germline CDR1 PRHDT, CDR2 FYEKMQ (reference sequence). This CDR3 has 15 amino acids. J gave up 2 bases and V 0 bases, and 4 bases lay outside the gene matches. The CDR3 nucleotides are TGTGCCAGCAGCTTAGGGCTAGCGGTGACCTACGAGCAGTACTTC. This gives the protein CASSLGLAVTYEQYF.

This clonotype was found many times. V and J are TRBV3-1 and TRBJ2-1, with D perhaps TRBD2 (6 bases). The CDR3 has 16 residues. V lost 1 base, J lost 2 bases, and 12 bases lay in between. CDR1 LGHDT and CDR2 YNNKEL come from the germline V gene (reference sequence). The CDR3 DNA follows: TGTGCCAGCAGCCAAGCGCTGGCGGGGACCTACAATGAGCAGTTCTTC. It codes for CASSQALAGTYNEQFF.

This clonotype was seen at least ten times. V is TRBV9 and J is TRBJ1-1; 7 positions agree with TRBD1. The junction had 10 bases not matched to a gene; V was cut back by 2 bases and J by 3 bases. CDR1 is SGDLS, CDR2 YYNGEE, per germline. This CDR3 is built from 16 residues. The CDR3 bases are TGTGCCAGCAGCGTGGTAAGCCCGACAGGGTACACTGAAGCTTTCTTT. This encodes CASSVVSPTGYTEAFF. The full variable domain, in which reference TRBV9 and TRBJ1-1 provide the parts outside the CDR3, is DSGVTQTPKHLITATGQRVTLRCSPRSGDLSVYWYQQSLDQGLQFLIQYYNGEERAKGNILERFSAQQFPDLHSELNLSSLELGDSALYFCASSVVSPTGYTEAFFGQGTRLTVV.

By frequency in the sample, this clonotype is medium-sized (0.01 to 0.1%). The chain uses TRBV6-1 and TRBJ2-4; D unresolved. V lost 2 bases and J lost 10, with 15 bases in between. The CDR3 length is 14 residues. Germline loops: CDR1 MNHNS, CDR2 SASEGT. As DNA, the CDR3 is TGTGCCAGCAGTGAAATGGTTGGCGGCCTAATTCAGTACTTC. Amino acid sequence: CASSEMVGGLIQYF.

The sample holds a few counts of this clonotype. The rearrangement joins TRBV6-2 or TRBV6-3 to TRBJ2-7, with TRBD2 matching over 9 bases. Germline-derived CDR1 and CDR2 are MNHEY and SVGEGT. The CDR3 is 17 residues long. V was pared by 6 bases and J by 0 bases, with 12 bases of the junction left unmatched. In DNA, the CDR3 is TGTGCCAGCAGAGGAGCGGGAGGAACATACGGCTCCTACGAGCAGTACTTC. Protein product: CASRGAGGTYGSYEQYF.

This clonotype was counted at least ten times. The V and J genes are TRBV28 and TRBJ2-7; possibly TRBD1 or TRBD2 for D (6 bases each). In germline, CDR1 is MDHEN, CDR2 SYDVKM. Trimming shortened V by 5 bases and J by 4 bases, and 24 bases separated the two germline ends. The CDR3 contains 17 residues. CDR3 residues: CASSPRVSWGAGYEQYF. The CDR3 coding sequence is TGTGCCAGCAGTCCCCGAGTTTCATGGGGGGCGGGATACGAGCAGTACTTC.

Ten or more counts support this clonotype. The chain uses TRBV24-1 and TRBJ2-5; D is possibly TRBD2 (5 bases). CDR1 is KGHDR and CDR2 is SFDVKD in the germline V gene. The CDR3 has 14 residues. Trimming removed 3 bases from V and 7 bases from J, with 14 bases in between. The CDR3 is CATSDPRGFGTQYF. The CDR3 DNA sequence: TGTGCCACCAGTGATCCCAGAGGGTTCGGGACCCAGTACTTC.

Only a few counts were recorded for this clonotype. The chain uses TRBV29-1 and TRBJ2-2, with TRBD2 as a possible D gene (6 bases). Germline CDR1 SQVTM, CDR2 ANQGSEA. The CDR3 is 12 amino acids. Trimming removed 6 bases from V and 8 bases from J, with 13 bases in between. The CDR3 here is CSVAHRGGELFF. CDR3 nucleotides: TGCAGCGTCGCCCACCGGGGGGGGGAGCTGTTTTTT.

By frequency in the sample, this clonotype is large. The rearrangement links TRBV24-1 to TRBJ2-3, with 8 bases aligning to TRBD2. V gave up 4 bases and J gave up 2 bases; unmatched junction bases: 4. Germline-derived CDR1 and CDR2 are KGHDR and SFDVKD. This CDR3 has 15 residues. CDR3 DNA sequence: TGTGCCACCAGTGAAATAGCGGGGTTCACAGATACGCAGTATTTT. Protein product: CATSEIAGFTDTQYF.

The V and J genes are TRBV12-3 or TRBV12-4 and TRBJ2-7; TRBD2 matches 9 bases. The trim removed 4 bases at V and 5 bases at J, leaving 21 bases unmatched. CDR3 length: 19 residues. The CDR3 DNA is TGTGCCAGCAGTTCGTCGTTTAGAGGACTAGCGCCGAGAAAAAACGAGCAGTACTTC. Translated, it gives CASSSSFRGLAPRKNEQYF.

This clonotype was seen at least ten times. The chain uses TRBV28 and TRBJ1-2; D call uncertain. Germline V gene data show CDR1 as MDHEN and CDR2 as SYDVKM. The CDR3 is 14 residues long. Trimming pared 8 bases from V and 4 bases from J, leaving 17 bases between. CDR3 sequence reads: CASYPGTILYGYTF. Written as DNA, the CDR3 is TGTGCCAGCTACCCCGGCACCATCCTCTATGGCTACACCTTC.

This clonotype is labeled medium-sized. The V gene is TRBV7-3, the J gene TRBJ2-2; D gene ambiguous. CDR1 and CDR2 from the germline V gene are SGHTA and FQGTGA. V was pared by 6 bases and J by 8 bases, with 13 bases between. This CDR3 spans 13 amino acids. The CDR3 DNA is TGTGCCAGCAGTTTCGGCTTGGGAGGGGAGCTGTTTTTT. Amino acid sequence: CASSFGLGGELFF.

This clonotype was recorded at least ten times. The chain uses TRBV28 and TRBJ1-6; D ambiguous. Looked up from germline, CDR1 is MDHEN and CDR2 is SYDVKM. With 2 bases removed from V and 6 bases from J, the gap between germline ends came to 11 bases. CDR3 size: 15 residues. The CDR3 bases are TGTGCCAGCAGTTTAACCCCAGAGAGTAATTCACCCCTCCACTTT. It codes for CASSLTPESNSPLHF.

This clonotype was recorded a few times. This rearrangement joins TRBV7-2 to TRBJ1-1; weak D call: TRBD1 (6 bases). The CDR3 has 13 residues. Germline assignment: CDR1 SGHTA and CDR2 FQGNSA. Trimming pared 2 bases from V and 3 bases from J, leaving 7 bases between. For the CDR3, the DNA is TGTGCCAGCAGCTTAAACAGGGACACTGAAGCTTTCTTT. Protein: CASSLNRDTEAFF.

This clonotype has a handful of counts. This CDR3 reads CASSLDGSQPNTEAFF. In DNA form, the CDR3 reads TGTGCCAGCAGCTTAGATGGCAGCCAACCGAACACTGAAGCTTTCTTT. The chain uses TRBV7-9 and TRBJ1-1; no clear D. Germline V gene sequence: CDR1 SEHNR, CDR2 FQNEAQ (reference sequence). Trimming cost V 1 base and J 1 base, with 13 bases left between them. This CDR3 has 16 residues.

This clonotype was counted at least ten times. V is TRBV19 and J is TRBJ2-6, with no clear D. CDR1 is LNHDA, CDR2 SQIVND, per germline (reference sequence). V was cut by 1 base and J by 0 bases, with 7 bases left in between. The CDR3 is made up of 16 amino acids. The CDR3 region has the DNA TGTGCCAGTAGTATAGGAAGACGCTCTGGGGCCAACGTCCTGACTTTC. This gives the protein CASSIGRRSGANVLTF.

This clonotype was counted at least ten times. This chain links TRBV28 with TRBJ2-1, with 7 bases matching TRBD2. This CDR3 spans 15 amino acids. Germline CDR1 reads MDHEN; CDR2 reads SYDVKM. V gave up 2 bases and J gave up 4 bases; unmatched junction bases: 5. The DNA for the CDR3 is TGTGCCAGCAGTTTACCAGCGGGGATATACAATGAGCAGTTCTTC. Protein sequence: CASSLPAGIYNEQFF.

This clonotype was detected ten times or more. This chain connects TRBV7-8 to TRBJ2-2; D not resolved. CDR1 is SGHVS, CDR2 FQNEAQ, per germline. Trimming shortened V by 2 bases and J by 8 bases, and 12 bases separated the two germline ends. The length of the CDR3 is 14 residues. The CDR3: CASSLSGPGGELFF. The CDR3 nucleotides are TGTGCCAGCAGCTTATCCGGACCCGGAGGGGAGCTGTTTTTT.

This clonotype was detected many times. J is TRBJ1-1 and V is TRBV18, with 8 bases fitting TRBD1. Germline assignment: CDR1 KGHSH and CDR2 LQKENI. The CDR3 totals 16 residues. V gave up 3 bases and J gave up 1 base; unmatched junction bases: 7. The CDR3 DNA reads TGTGCCAGCTCACCTCTAGACAGGGGTACGAACACTGAAGCTTTCTTT. Its protein product is CASSPLDRGTNTEAFF. Together with reference TRBV18 and TRBJ1-1, the CDR3 gives the full variable domain: NAGVMQNPRHLVRRRGQEARLRCSPMKGHSHVYWYRQLPEEGLKFMVYLQKENIIDESGMPKERFSAEFPKEGPSILRIQQVVRGDSAAYFCASSPLDRGTNTEAFFGQGTRLTVV.

This clonotype was counted ten times or more. The rearrangement links TRBV29-1 to TRBJ2-5; TRBD2 agrees at 11 bases. The CDR3 extends over 14 amino acids. Losses at the gene ends were 4 bases for V and 5 bases for J; bases not matched to a gene: 6. From germline, CDR1 is SQVTM and CDR2 ANQGSEA. The CDR3 region is CSVVSGRAGETQYF. DNA of the CDR3: TGCAGCGTTGTTAGCGGGAGGGCCGGGGAGACCCAGTACTTC.

This clonotype was recorded a few times. The V call is TRBV20-1, the J call TRBJ2-3, with a possible D match to TRBD1 (6 bases). Germline CDR1 and CDR2: DFQATT and SNEGSKA (reference sequence). This CDR3 has 14 residues. V lost 6 bases and J 1 base, leaving 14 bases between the germline ends. The CDR3 loop is CSADGGRGTDTQYF. In nucleotides, the CDR3 is TGCAGTGCAGATGGGGGCCGGGGCACAGATACGCAGTATTTT.

This clonotype was seen at least ten times. The rearrangement links TRBV29-1 to TRBJ1-2; D gene uncertain. V was cut by 4 bases and J by 4 bases, with 7 bases left in between. This CDR3 comprises 11 residues. CDR1 is SQVTM, CDR2 ANQGSEA, per germline. This CDR3 is CSVVMGYGYTF. As DNA, the CDR3 is TGCAGCGTTGTTATGGGCTATGGCTACACCTTC.

This clonotype has at least ten counts. This chain links TRBV14 with TRBJ1-2; D not resolved. The germline V gene encodes CDR1 SGHDN and CDR2 FVKESK. The CDR3 runs to 17 residues. V was trimmed by 0 bases and J by 0 bases, leaving 14 bases between them. CDR3 nucleotides: TGTGCCAGCAGCCAAGATCGGCGGGGATACTCTAACTATGGCTACACCTTC. It specifies CASSQDRRGYSNYGYTF.

This clonotype was picked up a small number of times. V usage is TRBV7-9 and J usage is TRBJ2-5; 9 bases are a match to TRBD1. The CDR3 sequence is 14 residues long. The V gene's germline CDR1 is SEHNR and CDR2 FQNEAQ (reference sequence). Losses at the gene ends were 6 bases for V and 5 bases for J; bases not matched to a gene: 7. As DNA, the CDR3 is TGTGCCAGCAGACAACAGGGGGCCGGGGAGACCCAGTACTTC. It is translated as CASRQQGAGETQYF.

This clonotype is deemed medium-sized (0.01 to 0.1%). The CDR3 loop is CASSLENVGYTF. CDR3 nucleotide sequence: TGCGCCAGCAGCTTGGAGAACGTGGGCTACACCTTC. J is TRBJ1-2 and V is TRBV5-1; D gene ambiguous. CDR1 is SGHRS, CDR2 YFSETQ, per germline. The CDR3 contains 12 residues. The V and J ends lost 0 bases and 8 bases respectively, with 8 bases between them.